These 27 T cell receptor beta chains were all obtained from the same sample, sequenced in a study of yellow fever vaccine responses in identical twins. Each CDR3 protein gets one entry after TCRdb re-called the RT-PCR reads with MiXCR. This sample has some 20,000 distinct CDR3 sequences, with around two thirds found just once. Source: T cells from blood (PBMCs), unsorted or a sorted subset (not recorded which), taken before or after yellow fever vaccination (not recorded which). These receptors were taken from a woman younger than 30 who received the yellow fever vaccine.

This clonotype has more than one count but fewer than ten. This chain joins TRBV23-1 and TRBJ2-1; D perhaps matches TRBD2 (6 bases). TRBV23-1 is reported as an ORF; its role is uncertain. This CDR3 comprises 14 residues. Trimming took off 4 bases at V and 7 bases at J, with 14 bases between the two ends. The CDR3 loop reads CASSLSGVGNEQFF. For the CDR3, the DNA is TGCGCCAGCAGTCTTTCGGGAGTGGGGAATGAGCAGTTCTTC.

The CDR3 is CASTAAPNTGELFF. The CDR3 region has the DNA TGTGCCAGCACCGCGGCACCCAACACCGGGGAGCTGTTTTTT. The rearrangement links TRBV7-3 to TRBJ2-2; D not certain. Germline CDR1 SGHTA, CDR2 FQGTGA. Trimming left V 7 bases short and J 2 bases short, with 11 bases between. This CDR3 spans 14 amino acids.

The CDR3 sequence is CATSDGPYEQFF. The CDR3 coding sequence is TGTGCCACCAGTGATGGGCCGTATGAGCAGTTCTTC. The V call is TRBV24-1, the J call TRBJ2-1; D is undetermined. The V and J ends lost 3 bases and 8 bases respectively, with 7 bases between them. In germline, CDR1 is KGHDR, CDR2 SFDVKD. This CDR3 region has 12 residues.

This clonotype has just a few counts. The rearrangement links TRBV28 to TRBJ1-3; perhaps TRBD1 as D (6 bases). This CDR3 contains 14 residues. Per germline, CDR1 MDHEN and CDR2 SYDVKM. V was clipped by 6 bases and J by 5 bases, with 14 bases between them. CDR3 bases: TGTGCCAGCAGAATCGGGGGGCTTCGAAACACCATATATTTT. It encodes CASRIGGLRNTIYF.

J is TRBJ2-2 and V is TRBV5-1, with 7 bases matching TRBD2. Germline values: CDR1 SGHRS, CDR2 YFSETQ. V lost 1 base and J lost 6; bases outside the gene matches: 6. CDR3 size: 15 residues. CDR3 DNA: TGCGCCAGCAGCTTGACACTAGCGCTATCCGGGGAGCTGTTTTTT. Amino acid sequence: CASSLTLALSGELFF.

The gene calls are TRBV5-1 and TRBJ2-7; 8 positions match TRBD1. V dropped 4 bases and J dropped 3; count of bases not matched to a gene: 9. The V gene's germline CDR1 is SGHRS and CDR2 YFSETQ. The CDR3 runs to 15 residues. CDR3 region: CASSPTGTGDYEQYF. In DNA, the CDR3 is TGCGCCAGCAGCCCTACCGGGACAGGTGACTACGAGCAGTACTTC.

The chain links TRBV11-2 to TRBJ2-7, with a weak D call TRBD2 (5 bases). Germline V gene lookup returns CDR1 SGHAT and CDR2 FQNNGV. This CDR3 spans 14 amino acids. V gave up 3 bases and J gave up 4 bases, with 13 bases separating them. CDR3 bases: TGTGCCAGCAGCTTGCCCGGAGGCCAATACGAGCAGTACTTC. Translating it yields CASSLPGGQYEQYF. Full variable domain (remainder filled in from reference TRBV11-2 and TRBJ2-7): EAGVAQSPRYKIIEKRQSVAFWCNPISGHATLYWYQQILGQGPKLLIQFQNNGVVDDSQLPKDRFSAERLKGVDSTLKIQPAKLEDSAVYLCASSLPGGQYEQYFGPGTRLTVT.

This chain uses TRBV6-5 with TRBJ2-5; D remains unclear. CDR1 MNHEY and CDR2 SVGAGI come from the germline V gene. V dropped 3 bases and J dropped 5 bases, with 19 bases sitting between them. The CDR3 is made up of 16 amino acids. CDR3 loop: CASSYFFASPRETQYF. In DNA, the CDR3 is TGTGCCAGCAGTTATTTCTTTGCTAGTCCGCGGGAGACCCAGTACTTC.

The chain combines TRBV24-1 with TRBJ2-5, with 8 bases matching TRBD2. Germline CDR1 is KGHDR and CDR2 is SFDVKD. This CDR3 has 13 residues. V was clipped by 6 bases and J by 5 bases; unmatched bases: 4. CDR3 loop: CATSFGGEETQYF. Written as DNA, the CDR3 is TGTGCCACCAGTTTCGGGGGGGAGGAGACCCAGTACTTC.

The rearrangement links TRBV7-6 to TRBJ1-3, with TRBD1 matching 9 bases. Germline V CDR1 and CDR2: SGHVS, FNYEAQ. This CDR3 spans 14 amino acids. V lost 7 bases and J lost 3; bases outside the gene matches: 4. The CDR3, as DNA: TGTGCCAGCACTACGACAGGGGGTGGAAACACCATATATTTT. Its translation is CASTTTGGGNTIYF.

The chain employs TRBV28 and TRBJ1-1; 8 bases map to TRBD1. CDR1 is MDHEN and CDR2 is SYDVKM in the germline V gene. After removal of 2 bases from V and 5 bases from J, the junction contained 7 bases not matched to a gene. The CDR3 is made up of 15 amino acids. The CDR3 reads CASSLGDRGFTEAFF. As DNA, the CDR3 is TGTGCCAGCAGTTTAGGCGACAGGGGTTTTACTGAAGCTTTCTTT.

The chain employs TRBV12-3 or TRBV12-4 and TRBJ2-7, with D perhaps TRBD2 (5 bases). The ends were cut back, 5 bases at V and 5 bases at J, with 19 bases in the middle. CDR3 length: 15 residues. The CDR3 coding sequence is TGTGCCAGCAGTCTAGGGAGCTTTGAGGGTCACGAGCAGTACGTC. Translated: CASSLGSFEGHEQYV.

The chain uses TRBV29-1 and TRBJ2-1; D ambiguous. The V gene's germline CDR1 is SQVTM and CDR2 ANQGSEA. This CDR3 contains 14 residues. Deletions cut 5 bases from V and 3 bases from J, with 14 bases between. Written as DNA, the CDR3 is TGCAGCGTTAACCGCGCGGCCCTCTACAATGAGCAGTTCTTC. Translated, it gives CSVNRAALYNEQFF.

This clonotype showed up just a few times. The V gene is TRBV15, the J gene TRBJ2-1; 7 nucleotides line up with TRBD2. Germline loops: CDR1 LNHNV, CDR2 YYDKDF (reference sequence). The CDR3 is 18 amino acids. J was trimmed by 2 bases and V by 3 bases; bases with no gene match: 13. In DNA form, the CDR3 reads TGTGCCACCAGCAGTACTATTGTCGCTAGCGGTCCCTACAATGAGCAGTTCTTC. Encoded protein: CATSSTIVASGPYNEQFF.

A few counts support this clonotype. The V and J genes are TRBV5-1 and TRBJ2-5, with D perhaps given as TRBD1 or TRBD2 (6 bases each). V was shortened by 4 bases and J by 3 bases, with 19 bases between the two germline ends. This CDR3 region has 16 residues. Germline loops: CDR1 SGHRS, CDR2 YFSETQ. Written as DNA, the CDR3 is TGCGCCAGCAGCGGGCGTGTGGGGGGCCCCAAAGAGACCCAGTACTTC. Translated, it gives CASSGRVGGPKETQYF.

The rearrangement uses TRBV5-1 and TRBJ2-7; D uncertain. The CDR3 runs 13 residues. Germline assignment: CDR1 SGHRS and CDR2 YFSETQ. The V gene lost 2 bases and the J gene lost 3 bases, with 9 bases spanning the gap. CDR3 loop: CASSFGLNYEQYF. The CDR3 DNA sequence: TGCGCCAGCAGCTTCGGCTTGAACTACGAGCAGTACTTC.

The rearrangement uses TRBV11-3 and TRBJ1-1; D call uncertain. The germline CDR1 and CDR2 sequences are SGHNT and YENEEA. Deletions cut 2 bases from V and 0 bases from J, with 10 bases between. The CDR3 spans 15 residues. The CDR3 sequence: CASSLFETLNTEAFF. DNA of the CDR3: TGTGCCAGCAGCTTATTTGAGACACTGAACACTGAAGCTTTCTTT.

CDR3 amino acids: CASSVLAGDEQFF. The CDR3 DNA reads TGTGCCAGTAGTGTCCTAGCTGGGGATGAGCAGTTCTTC. V usage is TRBV19 and J usage is TRBJ2-1; D perhaps matches TRBD2 (5 bases). CDR3 length equals 13 residues. V lost 5 bases, J lost 8 bases, and 13 bases lay in between. Germline CDR1 LNHDA, CDR2 SQIVND (reference sequence).

The chain combines TRBV6-1 with TRBJ2-3; D is perhaps TRBD2 (7 bases). The ends were cut back, 9 bases at V and 5 bases at J, with 15 bases in the middle. The germline V gene encodes CDR1 MNHNS and CDR2 SASEGT. The CDR3 consists of 13 residues. The DNA for the CDR3 is TGTGCCAGTGCGTGGGGGGGCATAGATACGCAGTATTTT. Translation: CASAWGGIDTQYF.

The chain employs TRBV20-1 and TRBJ1-2, with D hard to call. CDR3 length: 14 amino acids. The V gene lost 5 bases and the J gene lost 3 bases, with 16 bases spanning the gap. Germline CDR1 DFQATT, CDR2 SNEGSKA (reference sequence). The CDR3 loop is CSAPALPKDYGYTF. DNA of the CDR3: TGCAGTGCTCCCGCGCTACCGAAAGACTATGGCTACACCTTC.

This clonotype was recorded once. The chain combines TRBV11-3 with TRBJ2-1; 11 bases fit TRBD2. Germline CDR1 is SGHNT and CDR2 is YENEEA. Trimming cost V 4 bases and J 4 bases; bases outside gene matches: 3. This CDR3 region has 15 residues. Here the CDR3 DNA reads TGTGCCAGCAGCTGGGGACTAGCGGAATACAATGAGCAGTTCTTC. Translation gives CASSWGLAEYNEQFF.

The chain joins TRBV20-1 to TRBJ2-1; TRBD2 agrees at 8 bases. CDR3 size: 14 residues. Germline trimming cut 4 bases from V and 7 bases from J; bases unmatched to any gene: 9. The germline CDR1 and CDR2 sequences are DFQATT and SNEGSKA (reference sequence). The CDR3 is CSAMSGSARNEQFF. Here the CDR3 DNA reads TGCAGTGCTATGAGCGGGAGTGCCCGGAATGAGCAGTTCTTC.

This chain uses TRBV11-3 with TRBJ2-7, with unresolved D. In germline, CDR1 is SGHNT, CDR2 YENEEA. The length of the CDR3 is 12 residues. V lost 6 bases and J 5 bases, leaving 11 bases between the germline ends. The CDR3 is CASSGDFNEQYF. The CDR3 DNA reads as TGTGCCAGCAGTGGCGACTTTAACGAGCAGTACTTC.

This clonotype has more than one count but fewer than ten. The V gene is TRBV20-1, the J gene TRBJ2-3; D not resolved. CDR1 and CDR2 from the germline V gene are DFQATT and SNEGSKA (reference sequence). The CDR3 length is 11 residues. Trimming pared 4 bases from V and 4 bases from J, leaving 6 bases between. The CDR3 DNA follows: TGCAGTGCTACAGGTCCAGATACGCAGTATTTT. It is translated as CSATGPDTQYF.

The chain links TRBV11-1 to TRBJ2-7, with D maybe TRBD2 (5 bases). Germline CDR1 and CDR2: SGHAT and FQDESV (reference sequence). Trimming left V 2 bases short and J 0 bases short, with 8 bases between. The CDR3 contains 14 residues. CDR3 region: CASSLSSDSYEQYF. As DNA, the CDR3 is TGTGCCAGCAGCTTAAGTAGCGACTCCTACGAGCAGTACTTC.

This chain joins TRBV18 and TRBJ2-3, with 13 bases aligning to TRBD2. Germline trimming cut 5 bases from V and 2 bases from J; bases unmatched to any gene: 4. The germline CDR1 and CDR2 sequences are KGHSH and LQKENI. CDR3 length equals 16 residues. The CDR3 DNA reads TGTGCCAGCTCAATGACTAGCGGGGGGTCCACAGATACGCAGTATTTT. This encodes CASSMTSGGSTDTQYF.

The CDR3 nucleotides read TGTGCCAGCAGTGACCCCAGGGTTGAGCAGTTCTTC. It yields the protein CASSDPRVEQFF. The chain links TRBV2 to TRBJ2-1, with D possibly matching TRBD1 (5 bases). CDR3 length equals 12 residues. Per the germline V gene, CDR1 is SNHLY and CDR2 is FYNNEI. With 3 bases removed from V and 9 bases from J, the gap between germline ends came to 9 bases.